This TCR beta chain appears in the sequencing data of a study of radiotherapy plus CTLA-4 blockade in lung cancer. Germline CDR1 reads LNHDA; CDR2 reads SQIVND (reference sequence). The CDR3 runs 14 residues. Trimming pared 6 bases from V and 0 bases from J, leaving 9 bases between. Sequenced by immunoSEQ multiplex PCR; TCRdb stores in-frame clones only, minus some. The sample includes about 97,000 clones, roughly 74% of them seen just once. With ipilimumab providing CTLA-4 blockade, focal radiation was administered to patients who had chemo-refractory metastatic non-small-cell lung cancer. The sequence was collected from a human donor with non-small cell lung cancer who had a partial response to radiotherapy plus ipilimumab. Some clones in this sample may be carry-over from other donors' samples. J is TRBJ1-5 and V is TRBV19; D might be TRBD1 (5 bases). Material: peripheral blood, obtained from a patient treated with radiotherapy plus ipilimumab. The CDR3 sequence is CASSKTASNQPQHF. The CDR3 DNA reads TGTGCCAGTAGCAAGACAGCTAGCAATCAGCCCCAGCATTTT.